These 16 T cell receptor beta chains were sequenced from one sample in a study of radiotherapy plus CTLA-4 blockade in lung cancer. The table came from immunoSEQ multiplex PCR; TCRdb's copy has only in-frame clones and leaves some out. The table has approximately 100,000 clones, approximately 81% seen once. The specimen comprised peripheral blood, sampled from a patient treated with radiotherapy plus ipilimumab. The receptors come from a human donor with non-small cell lung cancer that progressed on radiotherapy plus ipilimumab. Some clones in this sample may be carry-over from other donors' samples.

The chain recombines TRBV25-1 with TRBJ1-3, with 7 nucleotides matching TRBD1. CDR1 MGHDK and CDR2 SYGVNS come from the germline V gene. Unmatched junction bases numbered 6, after V lost 8 bases and J lost 8 bases. This CDR3 region has 12 residues. For the CDR3, the DNA is TGTGCCAGCGGGAGACAGGGTCACACCATATATTTT. Translation: CASGRQGHTIYF.

This clone was seen once. This chain connects TRBV4-2 to TRBJ2-1, with no clear D. The V gene lost 4 bases and the J gene lost 8 bases, with 12 bases spanning the gap. Germline CDR1 is LGHNA and CDR2 is YNFKEQ. This CDR3 is 13 amino acids long. The CDR3 is CASSPFRSYEQFF. The CDR3 nucleotides read TGTGCCAGCAGCCCCTTTAGGTCCTATGAGCAGTTCTTC.

This clone occurred once. V is TRBV6-5 and J is TRBJ2-1; weak D call: TRBD2 (5 bases). The germline V and J ends were trimmed by 5 bases and 10 bases, with 15 bases remaining between them. The CDR3 contains 13 residues. Germline V gene lookup returns CDR1 MNHEY and CDR2 SVGAGI. The CDR3 DNA is TGTGCCAGCAGTCCCCCGGGCCGGAGGGAGCAGTTCTTC. Translating it yields CASSPPGRREQFF.

V gene TRBV9 combines with J gene TRBJ1-2; maybe TRBD1 (5 bases). V was cut by 3 bases and J by 5 bases, with 11 bases left in between. Germline V gene data show CDR1 as SGDLS and CDR2 as YYNGEE. CDR3 length: 13 amino acids. The CDR3 reads CASSGSPGYGYTF. CDR3 sequence (DNA): TGTGCCAGCAGCGGATCCCCAGGGTATGGCTACACCTTC.

This rearrangement joins TRBV4-2 to TRBJ2-5, with TRBD2 as a possible D gene (6 bases). CDR3 size: 15 residues. Germline lookup yields CDR1 LGHNA and CDR2 YNFKEQ. Trimming took 2 bases from V and 4 from J, leaving 14 bases between them. The CDR3 DNA reads TGTGCCAGCAGCCAACGGCGGGGTAAGGGAGAGACCCAGTACTTC. Amino acid sequence: CASSQRRGKGETQYF.

In this sample, this clone turned up once. The chain recombines TRBV19 with TRBJ2-3; the match to TRBD2 covers 11 bases. After removal of 5 bases from V and 4 bases from J, the junction contained 8 bases not matched to a gene. From germline, CDR1 is LNHDA and CDR2 SQIVND (reference sequence). This CDR3 is 16 amino acids long. The CDR3 region has the DNA TGTGCCAGTAGTCCGTCAGCACTAGCGGGGGCAGATACGCAGTATTTT. Its translation is CASSPSALAGADTQYF.

This chain connects TRBV2 to TRBJ2-3, with D possibly TRBD2 on 5 matching bases. CDR1 and CDR2 (germline): SNHLY, FYNNEI. The CDR3 covers 12 residues. V lost 6 bases and J 14 bases, leaving 18 bases between the germline ends. The CDR3 DNA reads TGTGCCAGCAGAACCCAAGCGGCCCATAGGTATTTT. Its translation: CASRTQAAHRYF.

The J gene is TRBJ2-4, the V gene TRBV28; D tentatively fits TRBD1 or TRBD2 (5 bases each). CDR3 length: 12 residues. Between the trimmed V and J ends, which lost 6 bases and 9 bases, there was a span of 12 bases. Germline V lookup: CDR1 MDHEN, CDR2 SYDVKM. The DNA of the CDR3 is TGTGCCAGCAGCTCGGGACCAGTCATTCAGTACTTC. It codes for CASSSGPVIQYF.

This chain connects TRBV5-4 to TRBJ1-1; 7 bases agree with TRBD1. The germline gives CDR1 SGHNT, CDR2 YYREEE (reference sequence). Losses at the gene ends were 2 bases for V and 4 bases for J; bases not matched to a gene: 8. This CDR3 spans 15 amino acids. CDR3 sequence: CASSFPTGKGTEAFF. The CDR3 DNA reads TGTGCCAGCAGCTTTCCGACAGGGAAAGGCACTGAAGCTTTCTTT.

V is TRBV19 and J is TRBJ1-5; 9 bases align to TRBD1. With V trimmed by 11 bases and J by 11 bases, 10 bases remained unmatched. Germline CDR1 reads LNHDA; CDR2 reads SQIVND (reference sequence). The CDR3 runs to 12 residues. CDR3 protein: CASGQGSWAQHF. The CDR3 coding sequence is TGTGCCTCCGGACAGGGGTCTTGGGCCCAGCATTTT.

This chain connects TRBV7-2 to TRBJ2-2; the match to TRBD1 covers 8 bases. Germline V lookup: CDR1 SGHTA, CDR2 FQGNSA. Trimming took 1 base from V and 6 from J; bases not matched to a gene: 13. The CDR3 extends over 18 amino acids. CDR3 loop: CASSLVAVAGGIAGELFF. The CDR3 DNA reads TGTGCCAGCAGCTTAGTGGCCGTAGCAGGGGGCATCGCCGGGGAGCTGTTTTTT.

The V and J genes are TRBV4-3 and TRBJ2-1; D gene unclear. The CDR3 loop spans 15 amino acids. V dropped 1 base and J dropped 1 base, with 8 bases sitting between them. Germline-derived CDR1 and CDR2 are LGHNA and YSLEER. The CDR3: CASSQVDTSYNEQFF. Written as DNA, the CDR3 is TGCGCCAGCAGCCAAGTGGATACTTCCTACAATGAGCAGTTCTTC.

This chain uses TRBV6-5 with TRBJ2-1; D remains unclear. The CDR3 is made up of 14 amino acids. Trimming left V 3 bases short and J 4 bases short, with 10 bases between. From germline, CDR1 is MNHEY and CDR2 SVGAGI. CDR3 nucleotides: TGTGCCAGCAGTTATAGGGTGGGGTACAATGAGCAGTTCTTC. Residues: CASSYRVGYNEQFF.

The chain joins TRBV15 to TRBJ2-2; D ambiguous. Germline V CDR1 and CDR2: LNHNV, YYDKDF (reference sequence). The CDR3 runs 14 residues. V lost 1 base, J lost 0 bases, and 3 bases lay in between. CDR3 region: CATSRGANTGELFF. The CDR3 DNA sequence: TGTGCCACCAGCAGAGGTGCGAACACCGGGGAGCTGTTTTTT.

DNA of the CDR3: TGTGCCAGCAGTTACGTGGGGGGGGCGAACACTGAAGCTTTCTTT. It encodes CASSYVGGANTEAFF. The rearrangement links TRBV6-5 to TRBJ1-1, with a weak D call TRBD1 (6 bases). This CDR3 spans 15 amino acids. V was trimmed by 2 bases and J by 1 base, leaving 11 bases between them. Looked up from germline, CDR1 is MNHEY and CDR2 is SVGAGI.

This clone was seen more than once but under ten times. The chain couples TRBV18 to TRBJ2-3; D remains ambiguous. The CDR3 is 13 residues long. The germline gives CDR1 KGHSH, CDR2 LQKENI. The ends were cut back, 3 bases at V and 0 bases at J, with 4 bases in the middle. The CDR3 region has the DNA TGTGCCAGCTCACCCCCTAGCACAGATACGCAGTATTTT. This encodes CASSPPSTDTQYF.